This T cell receptor (beta chain) was identified in a study of T cell responses to AZD1222 COVID-19 vaccine. Study information: The study pooled second doses at about 4 or about 12 weeks. Findings and caveats of the study: Close to half of spike-specific TCRs reportedly recognize unmutated variant regions. The donor group comprised mostly white British people and more females; the analysis possibly underestimated clonal diversity.

Details on this clone: Its target is unknown.

Clones were sequenced by immunoSEQ multiplex PCR, and TCRdb holds only the in-frame ones, with some missing. The profile shows under 130,000 clones, over 70% of them singletons. The CDR3 spans 20 residues. Trimming removed 0 bases at V and 4 bases at J, with 25 bases between. Germline V gives CDR1 LGHNA, CDR2 YSLEER. The sequence derives from an adult in good health. The input for sequencing was peripheral blood, taken on day 0 of AZD1222 vaccination. The V and J genes are TRBV4-3 and TRBJ1-3, with D possibly matching TRBD1 (6 bases). In nucleotides, the CDR3 is TGCGCCAGCAGCCAAGATTCGGCTCTGTTGGGGGGCGCGGGAGGAAACACCATATATTTT. This gives the protein CASSQDSALLGGAGGNTIYF.